The clone carrying this T cell receptor (beta chain) has more than one count but fewer than ten. The antigen is unknown. Each TCR beta cDNA library carried unique molecular identifiers. Using its own MiXCR run on the PCR reads, TCRdb lists one record per CDR3 protein. The sample holds 350,000 to 500,000 distinct CDR3 sequences; 39% are singletons and the top ten take 7.6%. This record belongs to a study of post-analysis software for immune sequencing data. At the level of the study: The study covered relapsing-remitting, secondary progressive and progressive-relapsing courses of multiple sclerosis. Study-level findings and limits: Patients had higher frequencies than controls of about 5 TRBV segments, including TRBV5-6, TRBV5-1 and TRBV20-1.

The CDR3 is 12 amino acids. Losses at the gene ends were 6 bases for V and 4 bases for J; bases not matched to a gene: 5. Germline values: CDR1 SQVTM, CDR2 ANQGSEA. This chain joins TRBV29-1 and TRBJ1-2, with 7 bases that match TRBD1. The sequencing input was blood. The sequence came from a girl aged 2 to 9 with multiple sclerosis. CDR3 in DNA: TGCAGCGTCGTCCGGGACAGCTATGGCTACACCTTC. It codes for CSVVRDSYGYTF.